This T cell receptor beta chain stems from a study of beta chain features in type 1 diabetes. Study-level background: All samples combined gave under 110,000,000 sorted cells for examination.

Sequencing targeted expressed TCRB transcripts, as all isolated RNA had been reverse transcribed. Here immunoSEQ multiplex PCR was the method, and the copy in TCRdb shows in-frame clones only, minus some. The data contain under 550,000 clones, about an eighth of them singletons. Study-level findings and limits: Individuals with type 1 diabetes displayed fewer insertions and more deletions at VDJ junctions.

Turning to this clone: Its specificity is unknown.

In germline, CDR1 is SGHDN, CDR2 FVKESK. This CDR3 has 15 amino acids. Trimming took off 2 bases at V and 4 bases at J, with 13 bases between the two ends. The authors sorted CD4+ naive, central memory, regulatory and stem cell-like memory cells via CD45RO/CCR7/CD25/CD127/CD95/CD27. Sorting gave populations that all exceeded 98% purity. This TCR was recovered from a woman aged 18-35 years in good health. Sequences were obtained from naive CD4+ T cells from blood. The genes are TRBV14 and TRBJ2-3; possibly TRBD2 for D (6 bases). The CDR3 DNA follows: TGTGCCAGCAGCCAAATCGGCGGGATCGCAGATACGCAGTATTTT. Its protein product is CASSQIGGIADTQYF.